One T cell receptor beta chain is described in this entry. The antigen is undetermined. These data belong to a study of T cell repertoires in cytomegalovirus infection. Across the study: In public TCR beta signatures, there were indications of both CMV infection and matching HLA type. Findings and limits, study-wide: Adding up the frequency of public TCR beta families identified people who carried CMV plus the relevant HLA.

TCRdb processed the reads anew with MiXCR; each CDR3 protein has one entry. Here the sample spans about 740,000 distinct CDR3 sequences, 35% being singletons. Sample: PBMCs. The clonotype originates from a human donor in good health (CMV status not recorded). Some clones in this sample may be carry-over from other donors' samples.

DNA for the CDR3: TGTGCCAGCACCCAGAGACAGGGAAGGACTGAAGCTTTCTTT. It specifies CASTQRQGRTEAFF. The gene calls are TRBV27 and TRBJ1-1, with 7 nucleotides matching TRBD1. Per germline, CDR1 MNHEY and CDR2 SMNVEV (reference sequence). The CDR3 is 14 amino acids. The V segment lost 7 bases and the J segment 5 bases; nucleotides outside the gene matches: 10.